The 32 T cell receptor beta chains reported below all come from one sample, sequenced in a study of CD8 T cells in Susac syndrome. Random hexamers were used to reverse transcribe the RNA input (roughly 0.5 to 1 ug). Each CDR3 protein gets one entry after TCRdb re-called the immunoSEQ multiplex PCR reads with MiXCR. The sample has 150,000 to 200,000 distinct CDR3 sequences; 92% are singletons. The specimen was CD4+ T cells from PBMCs. The receptor set was obtained from a human donor in good health.

The J gene is TRBJ2-7, the V gene TRBV28; possibly TRBD2 for D (5 bases). Trimming cost V 6 bases and J 3 bases, with 12 bases left between them. The germline gives CDR1 MDHEN, CDR2 SYDVKM. This CDR3 comprises 13 residues. CDR3 region: CASRLAGYYEQYF. CDR3 bases: TGTGCCAGCAGGCTAGCTGGGTACTACGAGCAGTACTTC.

This chain connects TRBV29-1 to TRBJ2-3, with a possible D match to TRBD2 (6 bases). The V gene lost 3 bases and the J gene lost 0 bases, with 10 bases spanning the gap. The CDR3 is 14 amino acids. CDR1 and CDR2 (germline): SQVTM, ANQGSEA. For the CDR3, the DNA is TGCAGCGTTGACCCTCTAGCGAGCACAGATACGCAGTATTTT. Translation gives CSVDPLASTDTQYF.

The rearrangement uses TRBV12-3 or TRBV12-4 and TRBJ1-6; a possible D gene is TRBD1 (6 bases). The CDR3 is 15 residues long. Trimming stripped 5 bases from V and 7 bases from J, with 15 bases between. The CDR3 bases are TGTGCCAGCAGTAGGGGGGCAGCCGCGAATTCACCCCTCCACTTT. It yields the protein CASSRGAAANSPLHF.

This chain uses TRBV5-1 with TRBJ1-2, with TRBD1 matching over 10 bases. Germline loops: CDR1 SGHRS, CDR2 YFSETQ. The CDR3 runs 14 residues. V gave up 4 bases and J gave up 8 bases; unmatched junction bases: 8. The CDR3 nucleotides read TGCGCCAGCAGCCCCCGTGGACAGGGGGAAGGCTACACCTTC. Its protein product is CASSPRGQGEGYTF.

The gene calls are TRBV29-1 and TRBJ1-5; D is possibly TRBD1 (6 bases). The germline CDR1 and CDR2 sequences are SQVTM and ANQGSEA. This CDR3 contains 14 residues. Trimming left V 4 bases short and J 2 bases short, with 12 bases between. For the CDR3, the DNA is TGCAGCGTTGCCGGGACACAGGGCAATCAGCCCCAGCATTTT. Its translation is CSVAGTQGNQPQHF.

The V and J genes are TRBV20-1 and TRBJ2-7, with D perhaps TRBD1 (6 bases). Germline CDR1 DFQATT, CDR2 SNEGSKA (reference sequence). The CDR3 is 16 amino acids. Trimming took 0 bases from V and 0 from J, leaving 15 bases between them. DNA for the CDR3: TGCAGTGCTAGAGATAGGGGGAGTGGGGCCTCCTACGAGCAGTACTTC. Translating gives CSARDRGSGASYEQYF.

Here the CDR3 reads CSARPLAGGGEQFF. The CDR3 DNA reads as TGCAGTGCTAGACCCCTAGCGGGAGGTGGTGAGCAGTTCTTC. The chain carries TRBV20-1 and TRBJ2-1, with 11 bases matching TRBD2. The CDR3 consists of 14 residues. Germline V gene sequence: CDR1 DFQATT, CDR2 SNEGSKA (reference sequence). The V and J ends lost 2 bases and 9 bases, in that order; junction bases with no gene match: 6.

The chain is built from TRBV23-1 and TRBJ2-3; D not certain. TRBV23-1 is an ORF; its function is uncertain. V was pared by 2 bases and J by 3 bases, with 12 bases between. The CDR3 extends over 15 amino acids. The CDR3 loop is CASSQPGPPTDTQYF. Here the CDR3 DNA reads TGCGCCAGCAGTCAACCCGGACCTCCGACAGATACGCAGTATTTT.

The chain has TRBV27 and TRBJ1-2; no definite D call. The V end lost 9 bases, the J end lost 1 base, and 12 bases lay between the germline ends. This CDR3 has 13 amino acids. Germline-derived CDR1 and CDR2 are MNHEY and SMNVEV (reference sequence). CDR3 in amino acids: CASGELNNYGYTF. CDR3 nucleotide sequence: TGTGCCAGTGGGGAATTGAATAACTATGGCTACACCTTC.

This chain links TRBV9 with TRBJ1-2; D ambiguous. V shed 4 bases and J shed 1 base, with 14 bases lying between them. The germline V gene has CDR1 SGDLS and CDR2 YYNGEE. There are 15 residues in the CDR3. CDR3 loop: CASSPNPGLNYGYTF. The CDR3 DNA sequence: TGTGCCAGCAGCCCTAACCCGGGCCTTAACTATGGCTACACCTTC.

This sequence joins TRBV3-1 and TRBJ1-5, with D maybe TRBD1 (6 bases). Germline CDR1 and CDR2: LGHDT and YNNKEL (reference sequence). This CDR3 has 16 amino acids. Trimming stripped 1 base from V and 0 bases from J, with 10 bases between. CDR3 protein: CASSQGGGHSNQPQHF. The CDR3 region has the DNA TGTGCCAGCAGCCAAGGAGGGGGGCATAGCAATCAGCCCCAGCATTTT.

The gene calls are TRBV6-2 or TRBV6-3 and TRBJ2-3, with a weak D call TRBD1 (6 bases). The V gene lost 8 bases and the J gene lost 6 bases, with 12 bases spanning the gap. Per the germline V gene, CDR1 is MNHEY and CDR2 is SVGEGT. CDR3 length equals 12 residues. In nucleotides, the CDR3 is TGTGCCAGCCGTCAGGGGATGGATACGCAGTATTTT. The encoded protein is CASRQGMDTQYF.

This chain links TRBV3-1 with TRBJ2-5; TRBD2 aligns across 9 bases. Germline trimming cut 6 bases from V and 5 bases from J; bases unmatched to any gene: 22. Germline V gene data show CDR1 as LGHDT and CDR2 as YNNKEL (reference sequence). The CDR3 covers 19 residues. CDR3 loop: CASRRTTTSGPDGRETQYF. In DNA, the CDR3 is TGTGCCAGCAGACGAACAACGACTAGCGGACCCGATGGCCGGGAGACCCAGTACTTC.

This rearrangement joins TRBV5-1 to TRBJ2-2; perhaps TRBD1 as D (5 bases). The germline V gene has CDR1 SGHRS and CDR2 YFSETQ. This CDR3 has 17 residues. Deletions cut 0 bases from V and 5 bases from J, with 17 bases between. CDR3: CASSLEFAGHLTGELFF. CDR3 nucleotides: TGCGCCAGCAGCTTGGAGTTCGCCGGACACCTGACCGGGGAGCTGTTTTTT.

The chain is built from TRBV29-1 and TRBJ1-5, with D possibly being TRBD1 (6 bases). Germline assignment: CDR1 SQVTM and CDR2 ANQGSEA. The CDR3 has 13 amino acids. Trimming removed 4 bases at V and 6 bases at J, with 13 bases between. The CDR3 sequence: CSVVPQGGQPQHF. CDR3 DNA: TGCAGCGTTGTACCACAGGGAGGTCAGCCCCAGCATTTT.

CDR3 amino acids: CASSTGTGDLAQYF. CDR3 nucleotide sequence: TGTGCCAGCAGCACCGGGACAGGGGACCTGGCCCAGTACTTC. The J gene is TRBJ2-5, the V gene TRBV28; 10 bases are a match to TRBD1. This CDR3 has 14 residues. Germline CDR1 and CDR2: MDHEN and SYDVKM. V dropped 6 bases and J dropped 9; count of bases not matched to a gene: 10.

The chain joins TRBV27 to TRBJ2-1; 7 nucleotides align to TRBD1. The CDR3 spans 13 residues. Germline-derived CDR1 and CDR2 are MNHEY and SMNVEV (reference sequence). Trimming cost V 5 bases and J 8 bases; bases outside gene matches: 6. The CDR3 DNA reads TGTGCCAGCAGTCCCCGACAGGGCCATGAGCAGTTCTTC. The encoded protein is CASSPRQGHEQFF.

The rearrangement uses TRBV30 and TRBJ2-2; 10 nucleotides align to TRBD2. J was trimmed by 6 bases and V by 2 bases; bases with no gene match: 6. In germline, CDR1 is GTSNPN, CDR2 SVGIG (reference sequence). This CDR3 region has 15 residues. This CDR3 is CAWSLGTSDAGELFF. The DNA for the CDR3 is TGTGCCTGGAGTTTGGGGACTAGCGACGCCGGGGAGCTGTTTTTT. Filled out from reference TRBV30 and TRBJ2-2, the complete variable domain reads SQTIHQWPATLVQPVGSPLSLECTVEGTSNPNLYWYRQAAGRGLQLLFYSVGIGQISSEVPQNLSASRPQDRQFILSSKKLLLSDSGFYLCAWSLGTSDAGELFFGEGSRLTVL.

The V gene is TRBV11-2, the J gene TRBJ1-2; D is perhaps TRBD1 (5 bases). CDR1 is SGHAT, CDR2 FQNNGV, per germline. The CDR3 covers 14 residues. V was trimmed by 1 base and J by 2 bases, leaving 8 bases between them. The CDR3 loop is CASSLVGDNYGYTF. The DNA for the CDR3 is TGTGCCAGCAGCTTAGTGGGGGACAACTATGGCTACACCTTC. Together with reference TRBV11-2 and TRBJ1-2, the CDR3 gives the full variable domain: EAGVAQSPRYKIIEKRQSVAFWCNPISGHATLYWYQQILGQGPKLLIQFQNNGVVDDSQLPKDRFSAERLKGVDSTLKIQPAKLEDSAVYLCASSLVGDNYGYTFGSGTRLTVV.

The chain uses TRBV7-2 and TRBJ2-7, with TRBD1 matching over 7 bases. The CDR3 totals 15 residues. V was pared by 4 bases and J by 3 bases, with 9 bases of the junction left unmatched. The germline V gene encodes CDR1 SGHTA and CDR2 FQGNSA. The CDR3: CASSSPSGGIYEQYF. CDR3 nucleotide sequence: TGTGCCAGCAGCTCTCCTTCAGGGGGAATCTACGAGCAGTACTTC. The full variable domain, its missing parts supplied by reference TRBV7-2 and TRBJ2-7, is GAGVSQSPSNKVTEKGKDVELRCDPISGHTALYWYRQSLGQGLEFLIYFQGNSAPDKSGLPSDRFSAERTGGSVSTLTIQRTQQEDSAVYLCASSSPSGGIYEQYFGPGTRLTVT.

This rearrangement joins TRBV5-4 to TRBJ1-6; 7 nucleotides match TRBD1. Per the germline V gene, CDR1 is SGHNT and CDR2 is YYREEE (reference sequence). The V segment lost 4 bases and the J segment 7 bases; nucleotides outside the gene matches: 8. This CDR3 has 15 residues. CDR3 coding DNA: TGTGCCAGCAGCCCGGGTCAGGGGGGCAATTCACCCCTCCACTTT. This encodes CASSPGQGGNSPLHF.

V gene TRBV6-5 combines with J gene TRBJ2-7, with 9 bases fitting TRBD2. CDR3 length equals 15 residues. Germline assignment: CDR1 MNHEY and CDR2 SVGAGI. The V and J ends lost 3 bases and 2 bases, in that order; junction bases with no gene match: 5. The chain's CDR3 is CASSYASGEAYEQYF. The CDR3 DNA is TGTGCCAGCAGTTATGCTAGCGGGGAGGCCTACGAGCAGTACTTC.

This chain links TRBV5-1 with TRBJ2-7; 12 bases are a match to TRBD1. The CDR3 is 15 residues long. The ends lost 2 bases at V and 5 bases at J; junction bases unmatched: 5. Germline CDR1 reads SGHRS; CDR2 reads YFSETQ. CDR3 sequence (DNA): TGCGCCAGCAGCTTTCTCGGGACAGGGGGCGACGAGCAGTACTTC. Translating gives CASSFLGTGGDEQYF.

The V call is TRBV3-1, the J call TRBJ1-1; no clear D gene. V lost 1 base to trimming and J lost 1 base, with 7 bases between them. In germline, CDR1 is LGHDT, CDR2 YNNKEL (reference sequence). The CDR3 consists of 14 residues. The CDR3 protein is CASSQGYKNTEAFF. The CDR3 DNA sequence: TGTGCCAGCAGCCAAGGGTACAAGAACACTGAAGCTTTCTTT.

The rearrangement links TRBV7-2 to TRBJ2-2; D gene unclear. Germline CDR1 and CDR2: SGHTA and FQGNSA. The CDR3 sequence is 15 residues long. The V end was cut by 5 bases, the J end by 3 bases, with 13 bases between. The DNA of the CDR3 is TGTGCCAGCAGCCTAATGATCGTCTACACCGGGGAGCTGTTTTTT. Amino acid sequence: CASSLMIVYTGELFF. Combining the CDR3 with reference TRBV7-2 and TRBJ2-2 gives the whole variable domain GAGVSQSPSNKVTEKGKDVELRCDPISGHTALYWYRQSLGQGLEFLIYFQGNSAPDKSGLPSDRFSAERTGGSVSTLTIQRTQQEDSAVYLCASSLMIVYTGELFFGEGSRLTVL.

This rearrangement joins TRBV2 to TRBJ2-1; 10 nucleotides agree with TRBD2. With V trimmed by 8 bases and J by 7 bases, 8 bases remained unmatched. The CDR3 runs to 14 residues. Looked up from germline, CDR1 is SNHLY and CDR2 is FYNNEI. CDR3: CASPGSGRLNEQFF. CDR3 sequence (DNA): TGTGCCAGCCCCGGTAGCGGGAGGTTAAATGAGCAGTTCTTC.

The chain employs TRBV7-2 and TRBJ2-3; D possibly corresponds to TRBD2 (6 bases). Trimming removed 0 bases from V and 5 bases from J, with 9 bases in between. The CDR3 totals 14 residues. Germline CDR1 SGHTA, CDR2 FQGNSA. The CDR3 loop reads CASSLARGLDTQYF. The CDR3 region has the DNA TGTGCCAGCAGCTTAGCACGGGGACTAGATACGCAGTATTTT.

The J gene is TRBJ2-1, the V gene TRBV9, with D hard to call. This CDR3 is 14 amino acids long. From germline, CDR1 is SGDLS and CDR2 YYNGEE. Trimming removed 4 bases from V and 8 bases from J, with 16 bases in between. CDR3 residues: CASSSSPRADEQFF. CDR3 nucleotides: TGTGCCAGCAGCTCTTCCCCCCGGGCCGATGAGCAGTTCTTC.

The V and J genes are TRBV4-1 and TRBJ2-2; D possibly matches TRBD1 or TRBD2 (5 bases each). Germline V lookup: CDR1 MGHRA, CDR2 YSYEKL. Trimming shortened V by 0 bases and J by 6 bases, and 14 bases separated the two germline ends. The length of the CDR3 is 16 residues. As DNA, the CDR3 is TGCGCCAGCAGCCAAGATCGGGACGTCCGGGCCGGGGAGCTGTTTTTT. Translating gives CASSQDRDVRAGELFF.

The chain recombines TRBV20-1 with TRBJ2-2, with D maybe TRBD2 (6 bases). V gave up 0 bases and J gave up 1 base, with 9 bases separating them. This CDR3 spans 15 amino acids. Germline assignment: CDR1 DFQATT and CDR2 SNEGSKA (reference sequence). Here the CDR3 DNA reads TGCAGTGCTAGAGATAGCGGCAGGAACACCGGGGAGCTGTTTTTT. Translated, it gives CSARDSGRNTGELFF.

The chain employs TRBV6-2 or TRBV6-3 and TRBJ1-5; TRBD1 agrees at 7 bases. This CDR3 has 15 residues. Germline V CDR1 and CDR2: MNHEY, SVGEGT. The ends lost 6 bases at V and 3 bases at J; junction bases unmatched: 8. The chain's CDR3 is CASSPTGRLNQPQHF. CDR3 DNA sequence: TGTGCCAGCAGCCCGACAGGGCGCCTCAATCAGCCCCAGCATTTT.

The chain is built from TRBV7-8 and TRBJ2-7, with 7 bases fitting TRBD1. Germline CDR1 reads SGHVS; CDR2 reads FQNEAQ. CDR3 length equals 14 residues. The J segment lost 3 bases and the V segment lost 7 bases, leaving 9 bases of the junction unmatched. The CDR3 DNA sequence: TGTGCCAGCAATCTTAGGGACAGTATCTACGAGCAGTACTTC. It codes for CASNLRDSIYEQYF.